What follows are 14 T cell receptor beta chains derived from one specimen sequenced in a study of regulatory dendritic cells for organ transplantation. The table came from immunoSEQ multiplex PCR; TCRdb's copy has only in-frame clones and leaves some out. This table has about 34,000 clones, around 90% appearing once. What was sequenced was naive CD4+ T cells from blood. Noted subset: CD45RA+ naive T cells. The receptors were gathered from a human donor in good health.

The chain is built from TRBV5-8 and TRBJ2-1; D possibly uses TRBD1 or TRBD2 (6 bases each). CDR3 size: 17 residues. Germline V gives CDR1 SGHTS, CDR2 YDEGEE. Trimming pared 0 bases from V and 8 bases from J, leaving 21 bases between. Here the CDR3 DNA reads TGTGCCAGCAGCTTGGCGGGTCAATCGGACGGGGGCGATGAGCAGTTCTTC. The encoded protein is CASSLAGQSDGGDEQFF.

This clone was counted a few times. The V gene is TRBV20-1, the J gene TRBJ1-2; D unclear. There are 11 residues in the CDR3. Germline V gene lookup returns CDR1 DFQATT and CDR2 SNEGSKA (reference sequence). V was clipped by 0 bases and J by 5 bases, with 4 bases between them. The DNA for the CDR3 is TGCAGTGCTAGAGATAGTTATGGCTACACCTTC. Its protein product is CSARDSYGYTF.

This chain uses TRBV5-1 with TRBJ2-7, with 7 bases lining up with TRBD2. The junction had 15 bases not matched to a gene; V was cut back by 0 bases and J by 0 bases. The CDR3 runs to 19 residues. Germline V gene lookup returns CDR1 SGHRS and CDR2 YFSETQ. The CDR3 sequence: CASSLGGSLGGRYSYEQYF. The CDR3 DNA follows: TGCGCCAGCAGCTTGGGTGGGAGCTTGGGAGGGCGCTACTCCTACGAGCAGTACTTC.

The chain carries TRBV5-1 and TRBJ2-5; no clear D. The CDR3 extends over 15 amino acids. CDR1 and CDR2 from the germline V gene are SGHRS and YFSETQ. Deletions cut 5 bases from V and 4 bases from J, with 18 bases between. Here the CDR3 reads CASRQLWGNGETQYF. CDR3 DNA: TGCGCCAGCAGACAGTTGTGGGGTAACGGAGAGACCCAGTACTTC.

The chain links TRBV19 to TRBJ2-6; D perhaps matches TRBD1 (5 bases). The germline gives CDR1 LNHDA, CDR2 SQIVND (reference sequence). Trimming took off 5 bases at V and 2 bases at J, with 7 bases between the two ends. This CDR3 is 14 amino acids long. CDR3 coding DNA: TGTGCCAGTAGTTTCAGGGCTGGGGCCAACGTCCTGACTTTC. Encoded protein: CASSFRAGANVLTF. The full variable domain, completed using reference TRBV19 and TRBJ2-6, is DGGITQSPKYLFRKEGQNVTLSCEQNLNHDAMYWYRQDPGQGLRLIYYSQIVNDFQKGDIAEGYSVSREKKESFPLTVTSAQKNPTAFYLCASSFRAGANVLTFGAGSRLTVL.

The CDR3 is CASRGRGRRNGYTF. CDR3 nucleotides: TGTGCCAGCAGGGGGAGGGGGCGGCGGAATGGCTACACCTTC. J is TRBJ1-2 and V is TRBV28; 7 nucleotides line up with TRBD1. This CDR3 spans 14 amino acids. Germline V gene data show CDR1 as MDHEN and CDR2 as SYDVKM. V trimming: 6 bases; J trimming: 6 bases; junction bases outside the gene matches: 10.

The rearrangement joins TRBV19 to TRBJ2-7; TRBD1 matches 9 bases. Germline V gene sequence: CDR1 LNHDA, CDR2 SQIVND (reference sequence). The CDR3 sequence is 14 residues long. Trimming took 3 bases from V and 2 from J; bases not matched to a gene: 2. The CDR3 coding sequence is TGTGCCAGTAGTATCGGGACAGGGACCTACGAGCAGTACTTC. Translated: CASSIGTGTYEQYF.

The chain combines TRBV18 with TRBJ2-7; D is uncertain. The V end lost 1 base, the J end lost 6 bases, and 7 bases lay between the germline ends. Germline V gene sequence: CDR1 KGHSH, CDR2 LQKENI. This CDR3 is built from 12 residues. In nucleotides, the CDR3 is TGTGCCAGCTCACCACGGTCAGGCGAGCAGTACTTC. It encodes CASSPRSGEQYF.

The chain combines TRBV7-2 with TRBJ1-1; D not resolved. The germline V and J ends were trimmed by 5 bases and 0 bases, with 13 bases remaining between them. The CDR3 is 15 residues long. Germline CDR1 and CDR2: SGHTA and FQGNSA. This chain's CDR3 is CASSRTPGVNTEAFF. CDR3 sequence (DNA): TGTGCCAGCAGCCGGACCCCGGGAGTGAACACTGAAGCTTTCTTT.

The gene calls are TRBV7-9 and TRBJ1-2; TRBD1 might be the D (6 bases). The germline V gene encodes CDR1 SEHNR and CDR2 FQNEAQ (reference sequence). The CDR3 has 15 residues. The V end was cut by 5 bases, the J end by 4 bases, with 17 bases between. In nucleotides, the CDR3 is TGTGCCAGCAGCCCCGGACAGAGCCCGTCCTATGGCTACACCTTC. Translating it yields CASSPGQSPSYGYTF.

The chain uses TRBV18 and TRBJ2-1, with 7 bases that match TRBD1. After removal of 3 bases from V and 7 bases from J, the junction contained 9 bases not matched to a gene. Germline-derived CDR1 and CDR2 are KGHSH and LQKENI. The CDR3 spans 15 residues. The CDR3 region is CASSPSTGSVNEQFF. For the CDR3, the DNA is TGTGCCAGCTCACCCTCGACAGGGTCAGTTAATGAGCAGTTCTTC.

The chain employs TRBV4-3 and TRBJ2-7, with 11 bases lining up with TRBD2. CDR1 is LGHNA, CDR2 YSLEER, per germline. Trimming cost V 2 bases and J 4 bases; bases outside gene matches: 7. The CDR3 loop spans 16 amino acids. The CDR3 DNA is TGCGCCAGCAGCCAACTAGCGGGAGGCGCAACGTACGAGCAGTACTTC. This encodes CASSQLAGGATYEQYF.

This sequence joins TRBV5-4 and TRBJ2-7; possibly TRBD1 for D (6 bases). This CDR3 spans 16 amino acids. Per the germline V gene, CDR1 is SGHNT and CDR2 is YYREEE (reference sequence). Trimming stripped 0 bases from V and 3 bases from J, with 16 bases between. CDR3 nucleotides: TGTGCCAGCAGCTTGGAAGGGGGAAACCTCGGCTACGAGCAGTACTTC. It codes for CASSLEGGNLGYEQYF.

The V gene is TRBV11-2, the J gene TRBJ1-1, with 7 bases aligning to TRBD1. The length of the CDR3 is 16 residues. Germline lookup yields CDR1 SGHAT and CDR2 FQNNGV. Unmatched junction bases numbered 14, after V lost 5 bases and J lost 5 bases. The chain's CDR3 is CASSRDRVPLRTEAFF. In DNA, the CDR3 is TGTGCCAGCAGCAGAGACAGGGTGCCTCTGAGGACTGAAGCTTTCTTT.